The 22 T cell receptor beta chains presented below share a single source sample, sequenced in a study of shared clonotypes between healthy human individuals (dated by TCRdb to 2020 to 2021). CD8 naive samples were obtained by positive selection for CCR7 among CD45RO-negative cells, yielding a CD45RA+CCR7+ population from which TemRA cells were excluded. The method was the immunoSEQ multiplex PCR assay. TCRdb mirrors the immuneACCESS table, restricted to in-frame sequences. Some clones are absent from its copies; in checked studies, under half trace to an unresolved V gene, and the reason for the others is unknown. For this sample the table gives over 2,000,000 clones, of which 80% to 95% were detected only once. Jointly, the top ten make up 1.5% to 2% of the sample. Material: naive CD8+ T cells from PBMCs. Reading the label with the study, this specimen's cell subset or site is: CD45RA+CCR7+. Receptors were obtained from a man aged 18-30 years in good health. Some clones in this sample may be carry-over from other donors' samples.

The chain has TRBV28 and TRBJ2-5, with 8 nucleotides matching TRBD1. Losses at the gene ends were 2 bases for V and 0 bases for J; bases not matched to a gene: 11. Germline CDR1 is MDHEN and CDR2 is SYDVKM. This CDR3 comprises 18 residues. In DNA, the CDR3 is TGTGCCAGCAGTTTAGAGGTTCGACAGGGGAGGTACCAAGAGACCCAGTACTTC. It translates to CASSLEVRQGRYQETQYF. Drawing the rest from reference TRBV28 and TRBJ2-5, the complete variable domain is DVKVTQSSRYLVKRTGEKVFLECVQDMDHENMFWYRQDPGLGLRLIYFSYDVKMKEKGDIPEGYSVSREKKERFSLILESASTNQTSMYLCASSLEVRQGRYQETQYFGPGTRLLVL.

As DNA, the CDR3 is TGTGCCAGCAGACTTTGGGACGCCAACCAAGAGACCCAGTACTTC. It yields the protein CASRLWDANQETQYF. The chain recombines TRBV5-4 with TRBJ2-5; D tentatively reads TRBD1 or TRBD2 (5 bases each). This CDR3 is 15 amino acids long. V lost 5 bases, J lost 0 bases, and 14 bases lay in between. Germline lookup yields CDR1 SGHNT and CDR2 YYREEE (reference sequence).

V and J are TRBV28 and TRBJ2-3; 10 bases are shared with TRBD1. The CDR3 sequence is 16 residues long. With 5 bases clipped from V and 0 bases from J, the junction kept 5 bases outside the gene matches. Looked up from germline, CDR1 is MDHEN and CDR2 is SYDVKM. The CDR3 loop reads CASSPRTGGSTDTQYF. The DNA for the CDR3 is TGTGCCAGCAGTCCAAGGACAGGGGGGAGCACAGATACGCAGTATTTT.

This sequence joins TRBV27 and TRBJ2-1; D might be TRBD2 (6 bases). This CDR3 region has 13 residues. In germline, CDR1 is MNHEY, CDR2 SMNVEV (reference sequence). V lost 2 bases and J lost 14, with 16 bases in between. CDR3 sequence reads: CASSLARGTEEFF. CDR3 coding DNA: TGTGCCAGCAGTTTAGCCCGAGGGACTGAAGAGTTCTTC.

The rearrangement links TRBV27 to TRBJ2-7, with unresolved D. Germline V CDR1 and CDR2: MNHEY, SMNVEV (reference sequence). The CDR3 runs 15 residues. V gave up 5 bases and J gave up 2 bases, with 16 bases separating them. The CDR3, as DNA: TGTGCCAGCAGTCCCCCCAGAGGCAGTCCCTACGAGCAGTACTTC. This translates into CASSPPRGSPYEQYF.

This rearrangement joins TRBV28 to TRBJ2-2; D remains unclear. V was trimmed by 1 base and J by 1 base, leaving 7 bases between them. This CDR3 has 15 residues. Germline V gene data show CDR1 as MDHEN and CDR2 as SYDVKM. The CDR3 DNA is TGTGCCAGCAGTTTATCTCCAATGAACACCGGGGAGCTGTTTTTT. Its translation: CASSLSPMNTGELFF.

The chain employs TRBV6-1 and TRBJ1-3; no clear D gene. This CDR3 is 15 amino acids long. Looked up from germline, CDR1 is MNHNS and CDR2 is SASEGT. The V and J ends lost 8 bases and 0 bases respectively, with 14 bases between them. The CDR3 protein is CASEFFRSSGNTIYF. The CDR3 DNA follows: TGTGCCAGCGAATTTTTCAGGTCCTCTGGAAACACCATATATTTT.

V is TRBV27 and J is TRBJ1-3, with D unresolved. This CDR3 comprises 17 residues. Germline V gene sequence: CDR1 MNHEY, CDR2 SMNVEV (reference sequence). V was clipped by 0 bases and J by 0 bases, with 12 bases between them. As DNA, the CDR3 is TGTGCCAGCAGTTTATCGGGTGCGGTAGGCTCTGGAAACACCATATATTTT. This translates into CASSLSGAVGSGNTIYF.

The chain has TRBV29-1 and TRBJ2-5, with TRBD1 identical over 9 bases. Trimming took 6 bases from V and 1 from J; bases not matched to a gene: 6. Germline CDR1 is SQVTM and CDR2 is ANQGSEA. CDR3 size: 14 residues. This chain's CDR3 is CSVKGQGPQETQYF. DNA for the CDR3: TGCAGCGTGAAGGGACAGGGCCCCCAAGAGACCCAGTACTTC.

This chain joins TRBV7-9 and TRBJ1-4; D ambiguous. From germline, CDR1 is SEHNR and CDR2 FQNEAQ (reference sequence). Trimming shortened V by 5 bases and J by 2 bases, and 15 bases separated the two germline ends. This CDR3 is built from 16 residues. The CDR3 here is CASSQTRETTNEKLFF. CDR3 nucleotide sequence: TGTGCCAGCAGCCAAACCCGGGAAACTACTAATGAAAAACTGTTTTTT.

This clone was counted a few times. The rearrangement links TRBV21-1 to TRBJ2-5; the DNA was not used to check the table's D call, TRBD2. TRBV21-1 is an annotated pseudogene. The CDR3 totals 13 residues. CDR3 in amino acids: CASSTRSPETQYF. The DNA of the CDR3 is TGTGCCAGCAGCACCCGAAGCCCAGAGACCCAGTACTTC.

The chain combines TRBV7-9 with TRBJ2-2; D is uncertain. Germline V gene data show CDR1 as SEHNR and CDR2 as FQNEAQ (reference sequence). The CDR3 covers 16 residues. V lost 5 bases and J 1 base, leaving 14 bases between the germline ends. CDR3 protein: CASSPRLEKNTGELFF. CDR3 nucleotides: TGTGCCAGCAGCCCCAGGTTAGAGAAGAACACCGGGGAGCTGTTTTTT.

The chain is built from TRBV20-1 and TRBJ2-7, with D hard to call. The CDR3 totals 11 residues. Germline V gene lookup returns CDR1 DFQATT and CDR2 SNEGSKA (reference sequence). V was clipped by 2 bases and J by 7 bases, with 9 bases between them. The CDR3 loop is CSARILREQYF. Written as DNA, the CDR3 is TGCAGTGCTAGAATTCTAAGGGAGCAGTACTTC.

The chain is built from TRBV19 and TRBJ1-5, with D unresolved. Germline V lookup: CDR1 LNHDA, CDR2 SQIVND (reference sequence). V lost 1 base and J lost 4, with 11 bases in between. The CDR3 is 15 amino acids. The CDR3 reads CASSIGRSGNQPQHF. The CDR3 bases are TGTGCCAGTAGTATAGGACGTTCGGGAAATCAGCCCCAGCATTTT.

This chain joins TRBV9 and TRBJ2-7; 8 bases fit TRBD1. The CDR3 totals 14 residues. Germline V gives CDR1 SGDLS, CDR2 YYNGEE. The trim removed 4 bases at V and 5 bases at J, leaving 8 bases unmatched. The CDR3 spells CASSPLTGANEQYF. The CDR3 bases are TGTGCCAGCAGCCCTCTGACAGGGGCTAACGAGCAGTACTTC.

J is TRBJ1-2 and V is TRBV16; D remains unclear. Looked up from germline, CDR1 is KGHSY and CDR2 is FQNENV. CDR3 size: 13 residues. V shed 8 bases and J shed 5 bases, with 15 bases lying between them. The CDR3 region has the DNA TGTGCCAGCCGAATGGGCCAACCTTATGGCTACACCTTC. It specifies CASRMGQPYGYTF. Supplemented by reference TRBV16 and TRBJ1-2, the full variable domain reads GEEVAQTPKHLVRGEGQKAKLYCAPIKGHSYVFWYQQVLKNEFKFLISFQNENVFDETGMPKERFSAKCLPNSPCSLEIQATKLEDSAVYFCASRMGQPYGYTFGSGTRLTVV.

The chain recombines TRBV5-4 with TRBJ1-1; D gene uncertain. The germline V gene encodes CDR1 SGHNT and CDR2 YYREEE (reference sequence). The CDR3 is 12 residues long. V was cut by 3 bases and J by 5 bases, with 8 bases left in between. CDR3 DNA sequence: TGTGCCAGCAGCTCATCCGGGACTGAAGCTTTCTTT. It yields the protein CASSSSGTEAFF.

This chain joins TRBV9 and TRBJ2-1, with TRBD2 matching over 14 bases. The CDR3 totals 16 residues. Germline V gene sequence: CDR1 SGDLS, CDR2 YYNGEE. Unmatched junction bases numbered 2, after V lost 1 base and J lost 5 bases. The CDR3 here is CASSVLGLAGDNEQFF. The DNA for the CDR3 is TGTGCCAGCAGCGTACTGGGACTAGCGGGGGACAATGAGCAGTTCTTC.

This clone was recorded once. The chain carries TRBV27 and TRBJ1-1; no definite D call. With 3 bases removed from V and 7 bases from J, the gap between germline ends came to 9 bases. The CDR3 loop spans 12 amino acids. CDR1 is MNHEY and CDR2 is SMNVEV in the germline V gene (reference sequence). For the CDR3, the DNA is TGTGCCAGCAGTTTTCGAGGGAATGAAGCTTTCTTT. Protein: CASSFRGNEAFF.

CDR3 sequence (DNA): TGTGCCAGTAGTACTCTACAGGGAAGGGGTCTAGCGGGAGGGCCGTGGTACAATGAGCAGTTCTTC. Translated, it gives CASSTLQGRGLAGGPWYNEQFF. The V gene is TRBV19, the J gene TRBJ2-1; 12 bases line up with TRBD2. The CDR3 extends over 22 amino acids. Germline assignment: CDR1 LNHDA and CDR2 SQIVND (reference sequence). The V and J ends lost 4 bases and 4 bases, in that order; junction bases with no gene match: 23.

The chain uses TRBV6-1 and TRBJ1-5; possible D gene TRBD1, 5 bases. V was pared by 6 bases and J by 9 bases, with 18 bases between. There are 14 residues in the CDR3. From germline, CDR1 is MNHNS and CDR2 SASEGT. CDR3 sequence (DNA): TGTGCCAGCAGGGACGGGGGTGAAATTGCGCCCCAGCATTTT. Its protein product is CASRDGGEIAPQHF.

V and J are TRBV27 and TRBJ1-1; maybe TRBD1 (5 bases). V gave up 0 bases and J gave up 11 bases, with 13 bases separating them. This CDR3 has 13 amino acids. Germline values: CDR1 MNHEY, CDR2 SMNVEV (reference sequence). CDR3 loop: CASSLSVGAPAFF. The CDR3 bases are TGTGCCAGCAGTTTATCGGTTGGGGCGCCGGCTTTCTTT.